Following are 5 T cell receptor beta chains from one sample sequenced in a study of blood T cell repertoires in COVID-19. Generated by immunoSEQ multiplex PCR, the TCRdb table keeps only in-frame clones and is missing some. The table has about 76,000 clones, 70% to 90% seen once. Sequencing was performed on peripheral blood. The receptor source for this set is a young man with acute or convalescent COVID-19.

The V gene is TRBV10-1, the J gene TRBJ1-1; D uncertain. The germline V gene has CDR1 WNHNN and CDR2 SYGVQD (reference sequence). Trimming took 4 bases from V and 4 from J, leaving 13 bases between them. This CDR3 is 14 amino acids long. CDR3 sequence (DNA): TGCGCCAGCAGTGTCCTGAGGGATCCCACTGAAGCTTTCTTT. It translates to CASSVLRDPTEAFF.

The chain is built from TRBV5-1 and TRBJ2-2; no reliable D call. The CDR3 contains 15 residues. From germline, CDR1 is SGHRS and CDR2 YFSETQ. The V and J ends lost 0 bases and 4 bases respectively, with 10 bases between them. This CDR3 is CASSLATVVTGELFF. CDR3 bases: TGCGCCAGCAGCTTGGCTACCGTGGTCACCGGGGAGCTGTTTTTT.

The chain uses TRBV7-3 and TRBJ1-6; D is possibly TRBD1 (6 bases). V was cut by 5 bases and J by 10 bases, with 15 bases left in between. Germline lookup yields CDR1 SGHTA and CDR2 FQGTGA. The CDR3 extends over 14 amino acids. CDR3 DNA sequence: TGTGCCAGCAGCGCCGGGGGGCCCTACTCACCCCTCCACTTT. It codes for CASSAGGPYSPLHF.

The rearrangement uses TRBV15 and TRBJ2-5, with D perhaps TRBD1 (5 bases). CDR1 and CDR2 from the germline V gene are LNHNV and YYDKDF (reference sequence). The CDR3 runs 14 residues. V dropped 0 bases and J dropped 2 bases, with 7 bases sitting between them. This CDR3 is CATSRDRAQETQYF. CDR3 sequence (DNA): TGTGCCACCAGCAGAGACAGGGCACAAGAGACCCAGTACTTC.

This clone was counted only a few times. The chain couples TRBV6-6 to TRBJ1-1; 7 nucleotides line up with TRBD1. Losses at the gene ends were 6 bases for V and 6 bases for J; bases not matched to a gene: 10. The CDR3 runs 14 residues. CDR1 MNHNY and CDR2 SVGAGI come from the germline V gene (reference sequence). The CDR3 loop is CASSDRVGSAEAFF. The CDR3 region has the DNA TGTGCCAGCAGCGACAGGGTTGGTTCGGCTGAAGCTTTCTTT.